These 14 T cell receptor beta chains were sequenced from one sample in a study of cytomegalovirus exposure and HLA in healthy donors. The PCR had 60 Vbeta and 13 Jbeta primers. Clones were read by immunoSEQ multiplex PCR, and TCRdb kept only the in-frame ones, dropping some. The sample includes about 170,000 clones, around 77% of them seen just once. Sequencing was performed on PBMCs. The receptors were gathered from a woman aged 30 to 39 in good health and CMV-seropositive.

J is TRBJ1-6 and V is TRBV5-6; no reliable D call. CDR3 length: 15 amino acids. Germline V gene lookup returns CDR1 SGHDT and CDR2 YYEEEE. The ends were cut back, 0 bases at V and 3 bases at J, with 7 bases in the middle. The chain's CDR3 is CASSLGRIYNSPLHF. The CDR3, as DNA: TGTGCCAGCAGCTTGGGGCGGATCTATAATTCACCCCTCCACTTT.

This sequence joins TRBV5-1 and TRBJ2-1, with 11 positions matching TRBD2. CDR1 SGHRS and CDR2 YFSETQ come from the germline V gene. CDR3 length: 17 residues. The junction had 7 bases not matched to a gene; V was cut back by 3 bases and J by 2 bases. CDR3: CASSSGGTSGAYNEQFF. CDR3 sequence (DNA): TGCGCCAGCAGCTCCGGAGGGACTAGCGGAGCCTACAATGAGCAGTTCTTC.

The rearrangement uses TRBV10-1 and TRBJ2-3, with TRBD2 identical over 7 bases. This CDR3 contains 16 residues. V was pared by 2 bases and J by 0 bases, with 5 bases of the junction left unmatched. The germline V gene encodes CDR1 WNHNN and CDR2 SYGVQD (reference sequence). The CDR3 is CASSEGRRGSTDTQYF. In DNA form, the CDR3 reads TGCGCCAGCAGTGAGGGGAGGCGGGGGAGCACAGATACGCAGTATTTT.

This chain joins TRBV28 and TRBJ1-2, with D maybe TRBD1 (5 bases). Germline CDR1 is MDHEN and CDR2 is SYDVKM. This CDR3 contains 14 residues. V lost 8 bases and J lost 2, with 15 bases in between. The CDR3 sequence is CASVGGAVNYGYTF. The CDR3 nucleotides read TGTGCCAGCGTCGGGGGTGCAGTCAACTATGGCTACACCTTC.

The count of this clone is one. The chain uses TRBV28 and TRBJ2-3; no firm D call. The germline gives CDR1 MDHEN, CDR2 SYDVKM. V dropped 3 bases and J dropped 9 bases, with 10 bases sitting between them. CDR3 length equals 12 residues. CDR3 sequence reads: CASSLPGLTQYF. The CDR3 DNA reads as TGTGCCAGCAGTTTGCCCGGGTTGACGCAGTATTTT.

The rearrangement joins TRBV4-3 to TRBJ2-3, with TRBD1 identical over 9 bases. CDR1 and CDR2 from the germline V gene are LGHNA and YSLEER. Losses at the gene ends were 0 bases for V and 6 bases for J; bases not matched to a gene: 16. The CDR3 length is 19 residues. CDR3 residues: CASSQEGVGTGRTLDTQYF. CDR3 nucleotides: TGCGCCAGCAGCCAAGAGGGTGTCGGGACAGGGCGAACGTTGGATACGCAGTATTTT.

The gene calls are TRBV6-6 and TRBJ2-7; 9 bases are a match to TRBD1. The length of the CDR3 is 14 residues. The germline V gene has CDR1 MNHNY and CDR2 SVGAGI (reference sequence). Trimming at V came to 6 bases and at J to 5 bases, leaving 8 bases not matched to a gene. CDR3 sequence: CASSPRDRVNEQYF. CDR3 bases: TGTGCCAGCAGCCCCAGGGACAGGGTGAACGAGCAGTACTTC.

The V call is TRBV7-2, the J call TRBJ1-5, with 10 bases matching TRBD1. Germline V CDR1 and CDR2: SGHTA, FQGNSA. V dropped 5 bases and J dropped 3; count of bases not matched to a gene: 7. There are 16 residues in the CDR3. The CDR3 sequence is CASSTPTGGFNQPQHF. The CDR3 DNA is TGTGCCAGCAGCACACCGACAGGGGGCTTCAATCAGCCCCAGCATTTT.

The chain employs TRBV5-4 and TRBJ2-3; possibly TRBD2 for D (7 bases). Germline loops: CDR1 SGHNT, CDR2 YYREEE (reference sequence). CDR3 size: 15 residues. V lost 4 bases, J lost 3 bases, and 15 bases lay in between. For the CDR3, the DNA is TGTGCCAGCAGCCTCTTAGGGGGGGCGACAGATACGCAGTATTTT. Translation: CASSLLGGATDTQYF.

V gene TRBV5-6 combines with J gene TRBJ1-6, with D possibly matching TRBD1 (6 bases). Germline lookup yields CDR1 SGHDT and CDR2 YYEEEE. The ends were cut back, 1 base at V and 9 bases at J, with 8 bases in the middle. CDR3 length equals 13 residues. The CDR3 coding sequence is TGTGCCAGCAGCTTGTCCAGGGGTTCACCCCTCCACTTT. Protein product: CASSLSRGSPLHF.

J is TRBJ1-1 and V is TRBV27; TRBD1 matches at 10 bases. This CDR3 is 15 amino acids long. V was clipped by 4 bases and J by 5 bases; unmatched bases: 7. The germline CDR1 and CDR2 sequences are MNHEY and SMNVEV (reference sequence). Here the CDR3 reads CASSWVGTGETEAFF. CDR3 sequence (DNA): TGTGCCAGCAGTTGGGTAGGGACAGGGGAGACTGAAGCTTTCTTT.

Comment on this clone: A read error may produce the germline difference seen at one junction end. The J gene is TRBJ1-2, the V gene TRBV7-9; 9 positions match TRBD1. The CDR3 contains 17 residues. CDR1 is SEHNR and CDR2 is FQNEAQ in the germline V gene (reference sequence). Written as DNA, the CDR3 is TGTTCCAGCAGCTCGCCTTCTGGGACAGGGCCTAACTATGGCTACACCTTC. Translated: CSSSSPSGTGPNYGYTF.

This clone was observed a few times. This chain joins TRBV6-4 and TRBJ2-1; 10 bases are a match to TRBD2. This CDR3 contains 14 residues. Germline values: CDR1 MRHNA, CDR2 SNTAGT. V shed 6 bases and J 3 bases; nucleotides not matched to a gene: 2. CDR3: CASSPSGGYNEQFF. The CDR3 coding sequence is TGTGCCAGCAGCCCTAGCGGGGGCTACAATGAGCAGTTCTTC.

The J gene is TRBJ1-1, the V gene TRBV7-2; possible D gene TRBD1, 5 bases. From germline, CDR1 is SGHTA and CDR2 FQGNSA. There are 12 residues in the CDR3. Trimming removed 0 bases from V and 10 bases from J, with 9 bases in between. This CDR3 reads CASSLAWQGAFF. The CDR3 DNA reads as TGTGCCAGCAGCTTAGCGTGGCAGGGAGCTTTCTTT. The whole variable domain, filled in from reference TRBV7-2 and TRBJ1-1, reads GAGVSQSPSNKVTEKGKDVELRCDPISGHTALYWYRQSLGQGLEFLIYFQGNSAPDKSGLPSDRFSAERTGGSVSTLTIQRTQQEDSAVYLCASSLAWQGAFFGQGTRLTVV.